The T cell receptor beta chain described here comes from a study of Ad26.COV2.S vaccination and SARS-CoV-2 variants. Trimming removed 8 bases from V and 6 bases from J, with 26 bases in between. The CDR3 is 16 residues long. The germline gives CDR1 SEHNR, CDR2 FQNEAQ (reference sequence). Libraries were prepared by immunoSEQ multiplex PCR; TCRdb keeps only in-frame clonotypes and omits some of them. The data hold roughly 380,000 clones, with just over 90% observed a single time. For this clone: Its antigen is currently unknown.

Findings of the study overall: Using TCR breadth and depth analyses may have led to underestimated total T cell responses. Participants given vaccine showed non-spike TCR breadth similar to that of placebo recipients. Vaccine recipients surpassed placebo recipients in spike-specific TCR breadth. A substantial breadth of spike-specific CD8+ and CD4+ T cell responses after vaccination has been reported.

The sample consisted of peripheral blood, taken after recovery from COVID-19. The clonotype originates from a human donor who had recovered from COVID-19. This chain connects TRBV7-9 to TRBJ2-7, with D tentatively TRBD1 or TRBD2 (7 bases each). CDR3 coding DNA: TGTGCCAGCCGGGACTACAGGGGAGGGAAGGCTGGCGAGCAGTACTTC. This sequence encodes CASRDYRGGKAGEQYF.